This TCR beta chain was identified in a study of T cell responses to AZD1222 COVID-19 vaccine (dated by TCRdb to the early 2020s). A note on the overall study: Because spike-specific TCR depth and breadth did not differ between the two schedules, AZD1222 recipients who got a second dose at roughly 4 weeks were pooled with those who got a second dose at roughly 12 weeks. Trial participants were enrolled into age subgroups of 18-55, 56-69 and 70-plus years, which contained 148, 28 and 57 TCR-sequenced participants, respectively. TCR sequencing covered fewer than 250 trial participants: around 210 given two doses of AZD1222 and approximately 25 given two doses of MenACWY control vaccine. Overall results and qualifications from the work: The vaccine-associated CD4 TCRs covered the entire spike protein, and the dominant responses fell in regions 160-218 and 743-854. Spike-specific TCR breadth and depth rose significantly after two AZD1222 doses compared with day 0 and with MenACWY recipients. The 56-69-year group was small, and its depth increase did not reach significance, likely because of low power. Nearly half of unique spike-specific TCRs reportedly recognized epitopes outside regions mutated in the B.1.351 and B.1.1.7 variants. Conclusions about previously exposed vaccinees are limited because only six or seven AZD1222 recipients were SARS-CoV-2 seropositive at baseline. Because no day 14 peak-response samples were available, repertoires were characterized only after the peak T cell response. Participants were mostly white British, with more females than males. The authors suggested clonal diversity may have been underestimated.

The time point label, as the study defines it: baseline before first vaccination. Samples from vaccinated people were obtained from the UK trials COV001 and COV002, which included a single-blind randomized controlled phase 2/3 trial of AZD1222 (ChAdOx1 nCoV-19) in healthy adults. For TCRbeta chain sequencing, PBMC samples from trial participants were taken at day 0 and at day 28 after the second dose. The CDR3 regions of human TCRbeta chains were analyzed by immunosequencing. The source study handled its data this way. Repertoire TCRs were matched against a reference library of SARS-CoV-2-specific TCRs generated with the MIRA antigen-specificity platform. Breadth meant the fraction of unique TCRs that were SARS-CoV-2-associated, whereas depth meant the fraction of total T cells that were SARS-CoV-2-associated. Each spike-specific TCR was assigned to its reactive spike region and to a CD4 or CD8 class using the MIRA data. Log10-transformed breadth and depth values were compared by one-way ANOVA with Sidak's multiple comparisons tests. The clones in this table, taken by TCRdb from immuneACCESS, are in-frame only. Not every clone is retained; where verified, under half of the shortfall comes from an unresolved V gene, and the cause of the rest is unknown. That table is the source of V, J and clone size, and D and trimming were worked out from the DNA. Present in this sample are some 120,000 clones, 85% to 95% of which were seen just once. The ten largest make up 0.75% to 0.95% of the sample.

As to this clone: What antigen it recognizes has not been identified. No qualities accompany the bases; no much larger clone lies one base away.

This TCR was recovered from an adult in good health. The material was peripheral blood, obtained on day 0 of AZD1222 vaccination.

The CDR3 here reads CASSHAVNGAEAFF. The DNA is TGTGCCAGCAGCCATGCGGTAAATGGGGCTGAAGCTTTCTTT. This chain is built from TRBV3-1 (or the pseudogene TRBV3-2) and TRBJ1-1; no D gene can be assigned with confidence. The germline V gene (reference sequence) sets CDR1 to LGHDT and CDR2 to YNNKEL. V and J lose 3 bases and 6 bases, and a span of 14 bases separates them. There are 14 amino acids in the CDR3, from cysteine to phenylalanine inclusive. The DNA shown is the 42-base CDR3, in frame from base 1.